The 28 T cell receptor beta chains in this list originate from one sample, sequenced in a study of post-analysis software for immune sequencing data (dated by TCRdb to about 2015). The antigens of these receptors remain unknown. Beyond this particular receptor, the publication reports: Patients showed significantly higher frequencies than controls for 4 or 5 TRBV segments, among them TRBV5-6, TRBV5-1 and TRBV20-1.

The library was built by means of PCR. The reads were generated on an Illumina HiSeq 2500. Unique molecular identifiers were incorporated into TCR beta cDNA libraries to reduce PCR and sequencing biases. TCRdb's own reprocessing of the public reads used fastp at Q25 and MiXCR and kept productive beta chains. Rows matching on CDR3 protein sequence are summarized as one entry with the most common DNA and genes. A total of roughly 800,000 distinct CDR3 sequences appear in this sample, roughly 27% of them only once. More than 0.55% of the sample is in the top ten clones. Sequencing used blood. These receptors originate from a girl aged 5 to 17 with multiple sclerosis.

This chain connects TRBV20-1 to TRBJ2-4; 12 bases fit TRBD2. The CDR3 sequence is 13 residues long. Germline trimming cut 4 bases from V and 6 bases from J; bases unmatched to any gene: 1. Germline-derived CDR1 and CDR2 are DFQATT and SNEGSKA (reference sequence). The CDR3 spells CSAKTSGRNIQYF. CDR3 coding DNA: TGCAGTGCTAAGACTAGCGGGAGAAACATTCAGTACTTC.

In its sample, this clonotype was seen many times. V and J are TRBV10-3 and TRBJ2-7, with D unclear. The CDR3 is made up of 14 amino acids. The germline V gene encodes CDR1 ENHRY and CDR2 SYGVKD. With 0 bases removed from V and 4 bases from J, the gap between germline ends came to 10 bases. The chain's CDR3 is CAISESPDRYEQYF. The CDR3 bases are TGTGCCATCAGTGAGTCGCCAGACCGATACGAGCAGTACTTC.

This clonotype was counted between two and nine times. V gene TRBV7-6 combines with J gene TRBJ2-3; D is undetermined. The CDR3 contains 13 residues. Germline-derived CDR1 and CDR2 are SGHVS and FNYEAQ. Between the trimmed V and J ends, which lost 6 bases and 2 bases, there was a span of 9 bases. The CDR3 loop reads CASRGGVTDTQYF. The CDR3 region has the DNA TGTGCCAGCAGGGGTGGGGTCACAGATACGCAGTATTTT.

V gene TRBV15 combines with J gene TRBJ2-2; 8 bases map to TRBD2. V was clipped by 0 bases and J by 2 bases; unmatched bases: 5. Per germline, CDR1 LNHNV and CDR2 YYDKDF (reference sequence). The CDR3 runs to 17 residues. The CDR3 nucleotides read TGTGCCACCAGCAGAGATGTTACTAGCGGTAACACCGGGGAGCTGTTTTTT. Protein product: CATSRDVTSGNTGELFF.

This clonotype was seen only a few times. CDR3 protein: CASSSAGRVDEQYF. CDR3 nucleotides: TGTGCCAGCAGTTCCGCAGGGAGGGTCGACGAGCAGTACTTC. The chain has TRBV12-3 or TRBV12-4 and TRBJ2-4, with 7 bases fitting TRBD2. The J call could be wrong; TRBJ2-7 is a better fit for the DNA end. This CDR3 has 14 amino acids.

This clonotype was counted between two and nine times. This chain connects TRBV7-9 to TRBJ1-5; D perhaps matches TRBD1 (5 bases). Germline V gene sequence: CDR1 SEHNR, CDR2 FQNEAQ (reference sequence). This CDR3 contains 16 residues. Trimming took off 5 bases at V and 3 bases at J, with 17 bases between the two ends. CDR3 sequence (DNA): TGTGCCAGCAGCCAGAGAGAGCAGGGACCCAATCAGCCCCAGCATTTT. Amino acids: CASSQREQGPNQPQHF.

This clonotype showed up just a few times. J is TRBJ1-1 and V is TRBV4-1, with a possible D match to TRBD1 (5 bases). The germline V and J ends were trimmed by 2 bases and 4 bases, with 8 bases remaining between them. This CDR3 region has 13 residues. Germline-derived CDR1 and CDR2 are MGHRA and YSYEKL. The CDR3 nucleotides are TGCGCCAGCAGCCAAATAAGGGGCACTGAAGCTTTCTTT. This codes for CASSQIRGTEAFF.

A note on this clonotype: At one of its ends the junction is not consistent with the germline gene, which may arise from a read error. The chain uses TRBV6-2 or TRBV6-3 and TRBJ2-7; D call uncertain. CDR3 length: 12 residues. Germline-derived CDR1 and CDR2 are MNHEY and SVGEGT. CDR3 loop: CASGRFSYKQYF. The CDR3 DNA reads as TGTGCCAGCGGACGTTTTAGCTACAAGCAGTACTTC.

The V gene is TRBV27, the J gene TRBJ2-7; 8 nucleotides agree with TRBD1. The ends lost 6 bases at V and 1 base at J; junction bases unmatched: 5. CDR3 size: 14 residues. The germline V gene encodes CDR1 MNHEY and CDR2 SMNVEV (reference sequence). The CDR3 is CASSGTGESYEQYF. The CDR3 DNA sequence: TGTGCCAGCAGCGGGACAGGAGAATCCTACGAGCAGTACTTC.

This clonotype was counted between two and nine times. The V gene is TRBV6-5, the J gene TRBJ1-2; D uncertain. V shed 5 bases and J shed 8 bases, with 18 bases lying between them. CDR3 length equals 14 residues. Germline V gene data show CDR1 as MNHEY and CDR2 as SVGAGI. CDR3: CASSPTAPPGGYTF. The CDR3 coding sequence is TGTGCCAGCAGTCCGACTGCTCCCCCCGGCGGCTACACCTTC.

Worth noting for this clonotype: A clone one base away is much larger, so this may be a read error. The rearrangement links TRBV6-1 to TRBJ2-7, with a weak D call TRBD1 (6 bases). The CDR3 has 13 amino acids. Germline CDR1 reads MNHNS; CDR2 reads SASEGT. The CDR3 region is CAGSERGIYEQYF. The CDR3 nucleotides are TGTGCCGGCAGTGAAAGGGGGATCTACGAGCAGTACTTC.

The rearrangement uses TRBV28 and TRBJ2-2, with 7 bases lining up with TRBD1. The length of the CDR3 is 14 residues. Germline trimming cut 6 bases from V and 3 bases from J; bases unmatched to any gene: 4. Germline CDR1 and CDR2: MDHEN and SYDVKM. The CDR3 spells CASSQGGDTGELFF. CDR3 DNA sequence: TGTGCCAGCAGCCAAGGGGGCGACACCGGGGAGCTGTTTTTT.

The J gene is TRBJ2-5, the V gene TRBV6-5; D may be TRBD2 (6 bases). The CDR3 has 16 amino acids. CDR1 and CDR2 from the germline V gene are MNHEY and SVGAGI. V was cut by 4 bases and J by 11 bases, with 26 bases left in between. CDR3: CASSLGGAVFWNEQYF. The CDR3 DNA is TGTGCCAGCAGTTTGGGCGGGGCGGTTTTCTGGAATGAGCAGTACTTC.

This clonotype turned up a few times. The gene calls are TRBV20-1 and TRBJ1-4, with TRBD1 as a possible D gene (6 bases). Germline lookup yields CDR1 DFQATT and CDR2 SNEGSKA (reference sequence). With 3 bases removed from V and 4 bases from J, the gap between germline ends came to 9 bases. CDR3 length equals 13 residues. The CDR3 DNA follows: TGCAGTGCTAGTGGAGGGGGTAATGAAAAACTGTTTTTT. This codes for CSASGGGNEKLFF.

The chain uses TRBV20-1 and TRBJ2-2; 10 bases are a match to TRBD1. V lost 8 bases to trimming and J lost 5 bases; unmatched junction nucleotides: 5. This CDR3 has 13 residues. Germline V gives CDR1 DFQATT, CDR2 SNEGSKA (reference sequence). CDR3 amino acids: CSTGQGGTGELFF. CDR3 DNA: TGCAGTACCGGACAGGGGGGGACCGGGGAGCTGTTTTTT.

This clonotype occurred a few times. The chain recombines TRBV20-1 with TRBJ2-1, with 9 bases identical to TRBD2. V shed 5 bases, J shed 4 bases, and the junction held 12 bases outside the gene matches. There are 16 residues in the CDR3. Per germline, CDR1 DFQATT and CDR2 SNEGSKA (reference sequence). CDR3 loop: CSAESPTSGPYNEQFF. In DNA form, the CDR3 reads TGCAGTGCTGAGAGCCCAACTAGCGGGCCATACAATGAGCAGTTCTTC.

This clonotype appeared a few times. The chain uses TRBV4-3 and TRBJ2-6, with 7 bases identical to TRBD1. The germline V gene has CDR1 LGHNA and CDR2 YSLEER. The V segment lost 0 bases and the J segment 2 bases; nucleotides outside the gene matches: 4. This CDR3 comprises 17 residues. This CDR3 reads CASSQERQGAGANVLTF. The CDR3 DNA follows: TGCGCCAGCAGCCAAGAGAGACAGGGAGCTGGGGCCAACGTCCTGACTTTC.

This chain joins TRBV25-1 and TRBJ2-4, with D perhaps matching TRBD1 (6 bases). The end of the DNA aligns better with TRBJ2-5, so the J call may be wrong. Per germline, CDR1 MGHDK and CDR2 SYGVNS. CDR3 length equals 15 residues. The CDR3 DNA follows: TGTGCCAGCAGTGAATATTTACAGGGCGGAGAGACCCAGTACTTC. Protein product: CASSEYLQGGETQYF.

The J gene is TRBJ2-7, the V gene TRBV2; the D gene could be TRBD1 or TRBD2 (6 bases each). The CDR3 consists of 15 residues. The germline CDR1 and CDR2 sequences are SNHLY and FYNNEI. The V and J ends lost 4 bases and 0 bases respectively, with 13 bases between them. CDR3 bases: TGTGCCAGCAGTGCGGAGGGGGGTCACTCCTACGAGCAGTACTTC. Amino acids: CASSAEGGHSYEQYF.

The chain carries TRBV6-4 and TRBJ2-3; 7 nucleotides agree with TRBD1. Trimming took 5 bases from V and 4 from J; bases not matched to a gene: 6. This CDR3 contains 14 residues. Germline CDR1 reads MRHNA; CDR2 reads SNTAGT. This CDR3 reads CASSTGTASDTQYF. CDR3 in DNA: TGTGCCAGCAGTACCGGGACAGCCTCAGATACGCAGTATTTT.

This clonotype appeared a few times. The genes are TRBV20-1 and TRBJ1-4; TRBD1 matches at 8 bases. J was trimmed by 3 bases and V by 2 bases; bases with no gene match: 5. The CDR3 is 15 amino acids. The germline CDR1 and CDR2 sequences are DFQATT and SNEGSKA (reference sequence). CDR3 amino acids: CSARPWDRPNEKLFF. The DNA for the CDR3 is TGCAGTGCTAGACCCTGGGACAGGCCTAATGAAAAACTGTTTTTT.

This clonotype showed up just once. The V gene is TRBV20-1, the J gene TRBJ1-1, with TRBD1 matching over 8 bases. Germline CDR1 is DFQATT and CDR2 is SNEGSKA (reference sequence). The CDR3 sequence is 15 residues long. V shed 6 bases, J shed 1 base, and the junction held 10 bases outside the gene matches. The CDR3, as DNA: TGCAGTGCGCCTAAACCCGGGACAGGGAACACTGAAGCTTTCTTT. Its protein product is CSAPKPGTGNTEAFF.

J is TRBJ1-3 and V is TRBV4-3, with a tentative D call TRBD1 (6 bases). V lost 3 bases, J lost 2 bases, and 11 bases lay in between. Germline-derived CDR1 and CDR2 are LGHNA and YSLEER. The length of the CDR3 is 15 residues. DNA for the CDR3: TGCGCCAGCAGCCAGGCGACAGGAGCTGGAAACACCATATATTTT. As protein: CASSQATGAGNTIYF.

This clonotype turned up a few times. The chain employs TRBV20-1 and TRBJ2-1; D ambiguous. The ends were cut back, 3 bases at V and 15 bases at J, with 18 bases in the middle. The CDR3 has 12 residues. Germline V gene data show CDR1 as DFQATT and CDR2 as SNEGSKA (reference sequence). The chain's CDR3 is CSASRVARLWFF. The CDR3, as DNA: TGCAGTGCTAGCCGAGTTGCTCGTCTGTGGTTCTTC.

The chain uses TRBV10-3 and TRBJ1-2; 8 positions agree with TRBD1. With 2 bases clipped from V and 11 bases from J, the junction kept 19 bases outside the gene matches. This CDR3 spans 17 amino acids. Germline loops: CDR1 ENHRY, CDR2 SYGVKD. The CDR3 region has the DNA TGTGCCATCAGTGAGCCGGCTACGACAGGGGCGGATTGGGGTTACACCTTC. Protein: CAISEPATTGADWGYTF.

The sample holds a few counts of this clonotype. The V gene is TRBV20-1, the J gene TRBJ1-2; the D is unclear. The CDR3 spans 16 residues. Germline V gene data show CDR1 as DFQATT and CDR2 as SNEGSKA (reference sequence). The V and J ends lost 6 bases and 0 bases respectively, with 20 bases between them. The CDR3 region has the DNA TGCAGTGCGCCGGACGGGCGCCCTGTAGCTAACTATGGCTACACCTTC. Protein sequence: CSAPDGRPVANYGYTF.

Ten or more counts support this clonotype. V and J are TRBV12-3 or TRBV12-4 and TRBJ2-4; D is unresolved. This CDR3 spans 16 amino acids. V was cut by 3 bases and J by 0 bases, with 12 bases left in between. The CDR3 loop reads CASSFYRETAKNIQYF. The CDR3 bases are TGTGCCAGCAGTTTTTACAGAGAAACAGCCAAAAACATTCAGTACTTC.

The chain has TRBV5-6 and TRBJ2-7, with unresolved D. The germline V gene encodes CDR1 SGHDT and CDR2 YYEEEE. This CDR3 spans 16 amino acids. Trimming pared 5 bases from V and 0 bases from J, leaving 18 bases between. The CDR3 spells CASSRTWDLISYEQYF. Written as DNA, the CDR3 is TGTGCCAGCAGTCGGACCTGGGATCTAATCTCCTACGAGCAGTACTTC.